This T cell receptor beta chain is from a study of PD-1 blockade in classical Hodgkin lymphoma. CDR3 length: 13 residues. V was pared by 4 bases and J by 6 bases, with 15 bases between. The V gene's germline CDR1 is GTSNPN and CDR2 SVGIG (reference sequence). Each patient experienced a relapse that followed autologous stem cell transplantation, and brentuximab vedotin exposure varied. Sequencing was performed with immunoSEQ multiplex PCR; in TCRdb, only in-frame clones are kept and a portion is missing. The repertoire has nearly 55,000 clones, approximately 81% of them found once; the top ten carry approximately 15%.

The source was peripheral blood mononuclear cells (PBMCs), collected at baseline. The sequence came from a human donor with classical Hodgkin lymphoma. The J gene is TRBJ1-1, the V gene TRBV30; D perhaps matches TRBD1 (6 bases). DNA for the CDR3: TGTGCCTGGAAAACAGGGAGGAAAGCTGAAGCTTTCTTT. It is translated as CAWKTGRKAEAFF.